Shown below are 4 T cell receptor beta chains from a single sample sequenced in a study of radiotherapy plus CTLA-4 blockade in lung cancer. Only in-frame clones appear in the TCRdb table, and some are missing; sequencing was by immunoSEQ multiplex PCR. The sample contains some 66,000 clones, roughly four fifths of which appear only once. The sequenced sample was peripheral blood, obtained from a patient treated with radiotherapy plus ipilimumab. These TCRs come from a human donor with non-small cell lung cancer who had a partial response to radiotherapy plus ipilimumab.

The chain is built from TRBV28 and TRBJ2-7; 10 nucleotides align to TRBD2. The ends lost 7 bases at V and 0 bases at J; junction bases unmatched: 9. Germline-derived CDR1 and CDR2 are MDHEN and SYDVKM. The CDR3 loop spans 16 amino acids. The CDR3 region is CASNPSGTSASYEQYF. The CDR3 DNA sequence: TGTGCCAGCAACCCTTCCGGGACTAGCGCCTCCTACGAGCAGTACTTC.

This chain joins TRBV6-5 and TRBJ1-3, with a possible D match to TRBD1 (6 bases). CDR1 is MNHEY, CDR2 SVGAGI, per germline. Trimming cost V 7 bases and J 7 bases, with 20 bases left between them. This CDR3 comprises 15 residues. The CDR3 DNA sequence: TGTGCCAGCAAGGATAACAGGGAGGGTACGAACACCATATATTTT. It codes for CASKDNREGTNTIYF.

The V call is TRBV28, the J call TRBJ1-1; 7 nucleotides align to TRBD1. CDR3 size: 17 residues. V lost 4 bases and J lost 6; bases outside the gene matches: 17. The germline V gene encodes CDR1 MDHEN and CDR2 SYDVKM. As DNA, the CDR3 is TGTGCCAGCAGTTCCCCCGGGACAGCTTTAGTTGGCGCTGAAGCTTTCTTT. Its translation is CASSSPGTALVGAEAFF. The full variable domain, its missing parts supplied by reference TRBV28 and TRBJ1-1, is DVKVTQSSRYLVKRTGEKVFLECVQDMDHENMFWYRQDPGLGLRLIYFSYDVKMKEKGDIPEGYSVSREKKERFSLILESASTNQTSMYLCASSSPGTALVGAEAFFGQGTRLTVV.

The chain recombines TRBV5-5 with TRBJ2-7, with D perhaps TRBD2 (5 bases). The germline V gene encodes CDR1 SGHKS and CDR2 YYEKEE (reference sequence). CDR3 size: 14 residues. V was trimmed by 4 bases and J by 0 bases, leaving 11 bases between them. The CDR3 nucleotides read TGTGCCAGCAGCGGAGGACCCACCTCCTACGAGCAGTACTTC. This encodes CASSGGPTSYEQYF.